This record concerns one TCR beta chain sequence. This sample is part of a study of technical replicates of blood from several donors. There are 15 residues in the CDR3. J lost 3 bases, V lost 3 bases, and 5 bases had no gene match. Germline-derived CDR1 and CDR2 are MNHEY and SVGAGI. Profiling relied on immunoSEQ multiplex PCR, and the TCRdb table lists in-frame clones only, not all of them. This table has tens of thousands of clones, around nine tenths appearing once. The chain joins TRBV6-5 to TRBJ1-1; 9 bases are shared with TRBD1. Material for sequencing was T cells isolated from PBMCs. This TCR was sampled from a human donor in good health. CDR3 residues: CASSYETGGDTEAFF. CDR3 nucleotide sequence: TGTGCCAGCAGTTATGAGACAGGGGGGGACACTGAAGCTTTCTTT.